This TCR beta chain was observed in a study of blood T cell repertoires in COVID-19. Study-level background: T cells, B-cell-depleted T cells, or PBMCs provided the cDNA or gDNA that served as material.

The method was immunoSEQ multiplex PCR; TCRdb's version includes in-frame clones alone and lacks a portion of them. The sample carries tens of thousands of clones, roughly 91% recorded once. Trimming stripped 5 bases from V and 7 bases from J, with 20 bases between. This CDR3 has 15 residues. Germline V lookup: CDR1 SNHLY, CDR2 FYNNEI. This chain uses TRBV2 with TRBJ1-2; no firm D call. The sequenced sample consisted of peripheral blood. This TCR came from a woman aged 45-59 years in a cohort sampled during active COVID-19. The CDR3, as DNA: TGTGCCAGCAGTTCCCCGGGAGGCTCCGTTTCTGGCTACACCTTC. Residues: CASSSPGGSVSGYTF.